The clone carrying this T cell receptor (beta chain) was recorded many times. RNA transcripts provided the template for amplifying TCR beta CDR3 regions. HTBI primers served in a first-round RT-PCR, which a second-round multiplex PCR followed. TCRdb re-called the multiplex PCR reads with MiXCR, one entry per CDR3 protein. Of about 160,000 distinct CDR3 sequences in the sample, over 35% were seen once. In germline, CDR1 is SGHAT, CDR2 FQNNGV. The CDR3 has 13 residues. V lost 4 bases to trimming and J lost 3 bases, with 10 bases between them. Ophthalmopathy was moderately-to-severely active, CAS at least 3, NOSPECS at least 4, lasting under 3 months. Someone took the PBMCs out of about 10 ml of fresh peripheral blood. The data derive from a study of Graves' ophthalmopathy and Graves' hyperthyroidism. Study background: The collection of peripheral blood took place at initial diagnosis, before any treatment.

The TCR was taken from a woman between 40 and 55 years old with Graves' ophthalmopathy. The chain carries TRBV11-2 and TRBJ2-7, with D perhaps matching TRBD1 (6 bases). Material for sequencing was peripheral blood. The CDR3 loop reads CASSYTGIYEQYF. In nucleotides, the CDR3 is TGTGCCAGCAGCTACACAGGGATCTACGAGCAGTACTTC.